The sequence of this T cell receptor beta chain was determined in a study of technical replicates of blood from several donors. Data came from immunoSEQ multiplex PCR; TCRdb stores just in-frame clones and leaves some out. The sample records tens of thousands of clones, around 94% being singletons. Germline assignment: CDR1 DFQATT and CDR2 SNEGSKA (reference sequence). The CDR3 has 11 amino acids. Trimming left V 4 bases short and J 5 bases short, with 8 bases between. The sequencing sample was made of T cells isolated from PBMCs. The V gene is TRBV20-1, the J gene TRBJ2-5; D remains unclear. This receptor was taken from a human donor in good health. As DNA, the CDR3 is TGCAGTGCTAAGGAGAAGGAGACCCAGTACTTC. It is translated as CSAKEKETQYF.